This T cell receptor beta chain was sequenced during a study of T cells after yellow fever vaccination. From germline, CDR1 is SGHNT and CDR2 YYREEE (reference sequence). Trimming took 0 bases from V and 5 from J; bases not matched to a gene: 14. This CDR3 is built from 17 residues. TCRdb recomputed calls from the 5' RACE reads with MiXCR, one row per CDR3 protein. The table has a few hundred thousand distinct CDR3 sequences, 3.5% to 5% seen once. This specimen consisted of PBMCs, obtained 15 days after the yellow fever booster vaccination. V gene TRBV5-4 combines with J gene TRBJ2-7, with 7 bases aligning to TRBD1. The origin of this receptor is a man younger than 35 who received the YFV17D yellow fever vaccine. In DNA form, the CDR3 reads TGTGCCAGCAGCTTGGCGGGCAGGGGGATAAATACGGACGAGCAGTACGTC. Translation: CASSLAGRGINTDEQYV.